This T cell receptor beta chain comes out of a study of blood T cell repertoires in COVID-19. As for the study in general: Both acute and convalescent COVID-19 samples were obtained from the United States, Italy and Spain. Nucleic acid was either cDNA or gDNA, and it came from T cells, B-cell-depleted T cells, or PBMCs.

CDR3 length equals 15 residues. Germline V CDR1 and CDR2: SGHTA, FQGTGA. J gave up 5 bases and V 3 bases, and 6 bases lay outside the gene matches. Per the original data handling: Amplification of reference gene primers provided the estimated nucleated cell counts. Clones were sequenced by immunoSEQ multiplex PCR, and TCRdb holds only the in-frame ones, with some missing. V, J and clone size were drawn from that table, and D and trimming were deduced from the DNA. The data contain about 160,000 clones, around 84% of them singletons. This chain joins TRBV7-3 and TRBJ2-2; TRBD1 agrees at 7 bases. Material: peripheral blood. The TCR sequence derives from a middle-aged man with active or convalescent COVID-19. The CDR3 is CASSLDGRGTGELFF. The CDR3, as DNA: TGTGCCAGCAGCTTGGACGGCAGGGGGACCGGGGAGCTGTTTTTT.